This record concerns one TCR beta chain sequence. The data were obtained in a study of blood T cell repertoires in COVID-19. At the level of the study: PBMCs, B-cell-depleted T cells, or T cells provided the cDNA or gDNA that made up the material.

The table came from immunoSEQ multiplex PCR; TCRdb's copy has only in-frame clones and leaves some out. Here the sample spans about 190,000 clones, approximately 90% being singletons. This TCR came from a man aged 35-49 years with active or convalescent COVID-19. Sequencing input: peripheral blood.

CDR3 in DNA: TGTGCCAGTAGTATCCCCGGGACAGGGGACCAGCCCCAGCATTTT. Translated, it gives CASSIPGTGDQPQHF. This rearrangement joins TRBV19 to TRBJ1-5; TRBD1 matches at 10 bases. This CDR3 is 15 amino acids long. Trimming at V came to 3 bases and at J to 7 bases, leaving 6 bases not matched to a gene. Per germline, CDR1 LNHDA and CDR2 SQIVND (reference sequence).